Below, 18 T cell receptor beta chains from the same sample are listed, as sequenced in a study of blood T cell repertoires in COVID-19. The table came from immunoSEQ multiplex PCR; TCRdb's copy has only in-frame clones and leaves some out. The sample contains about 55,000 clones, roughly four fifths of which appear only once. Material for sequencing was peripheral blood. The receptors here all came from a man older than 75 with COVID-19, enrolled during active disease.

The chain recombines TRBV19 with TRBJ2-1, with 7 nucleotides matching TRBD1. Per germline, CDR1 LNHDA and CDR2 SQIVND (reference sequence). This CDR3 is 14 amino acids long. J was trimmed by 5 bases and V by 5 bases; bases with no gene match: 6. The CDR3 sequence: CASSLRTGNNEQFF. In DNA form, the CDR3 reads TGTGCCAGTAGTCTCAGGACAGGCAACAATGAGCAGTTCTTC.

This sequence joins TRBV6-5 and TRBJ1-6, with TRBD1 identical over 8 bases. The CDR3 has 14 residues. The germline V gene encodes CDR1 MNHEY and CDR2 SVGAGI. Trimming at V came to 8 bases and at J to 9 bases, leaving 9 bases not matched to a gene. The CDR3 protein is CASWTGPQGSPLHF. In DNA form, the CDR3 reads TGTGCCAGCTGGACAGGGCCTCAGGGTTCACCCCTCCACTTT.

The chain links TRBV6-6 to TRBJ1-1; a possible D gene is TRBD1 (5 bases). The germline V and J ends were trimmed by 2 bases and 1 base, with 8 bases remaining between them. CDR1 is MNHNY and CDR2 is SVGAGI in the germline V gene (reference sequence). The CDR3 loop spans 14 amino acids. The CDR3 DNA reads TGTGCCAGCAGTTACGCGGACACGAACACTGAAGCTTTCTTT. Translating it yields CASSYADTNTEAFF.

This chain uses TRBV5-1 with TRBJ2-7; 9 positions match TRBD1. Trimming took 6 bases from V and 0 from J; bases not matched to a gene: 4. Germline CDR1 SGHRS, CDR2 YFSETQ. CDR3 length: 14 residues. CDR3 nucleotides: TGCGCCAGCACCATGACAGGGGGCTCCTACGAGCAGTACTTC. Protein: CASTMTGGSYEQYF.

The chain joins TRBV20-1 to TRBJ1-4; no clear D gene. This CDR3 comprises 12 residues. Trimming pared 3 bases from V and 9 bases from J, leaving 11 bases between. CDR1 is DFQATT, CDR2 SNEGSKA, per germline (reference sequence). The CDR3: CSASLTAQKLFF. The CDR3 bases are TGCAGTGCTAGTCTGACTGCCCAAAAACTGTTTTTT.

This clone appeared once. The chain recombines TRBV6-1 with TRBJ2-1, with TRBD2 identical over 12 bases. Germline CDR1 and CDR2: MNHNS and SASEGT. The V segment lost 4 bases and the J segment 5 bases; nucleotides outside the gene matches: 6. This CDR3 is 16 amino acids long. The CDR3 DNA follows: TGTGCCAGCAGTGGGACTAGCGGGGACTATAACAATGAGCAGTTCTTC. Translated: CASSGTSGDYNNEQFF.

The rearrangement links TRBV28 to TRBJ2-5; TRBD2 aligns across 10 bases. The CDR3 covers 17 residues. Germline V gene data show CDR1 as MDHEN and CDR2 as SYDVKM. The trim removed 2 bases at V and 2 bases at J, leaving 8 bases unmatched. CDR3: CASSLGTSGDLQETQYF. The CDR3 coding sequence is TGTGCCAGCAGTTTAGGTACTAGCGGGGACCTACAAGAGACCCAGTACTTC. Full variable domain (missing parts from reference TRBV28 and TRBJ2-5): DVKVTQSSRYLVKRTGEKVFLECVQDMDHENMFWYRQDPGLGLRLIYFSYDVKMKEKGDIPEGYSVSREKKERFSLILESASTNQTSMYLCASSLGTSGDLQETQYFGPGTRLLVL.

The DNA for the CDR3 is TGTGCCAGCAGCCAAGGACAGTTCTCTGGGGCCAACGTCCTGACTTTC. It yields the protein CASSQGQFSGANVLTF. This sequence joins TRBV11-3 and TRBJ2-6, with D maybe TRBD1 (6 bases). Trimming removed 5 bases from V and 0 bases from J, with 11 bases in between. Germline V gene data show CDR1 as SGHNT and CDR2 as YENEEA. The CDR3 covers 16 residues.

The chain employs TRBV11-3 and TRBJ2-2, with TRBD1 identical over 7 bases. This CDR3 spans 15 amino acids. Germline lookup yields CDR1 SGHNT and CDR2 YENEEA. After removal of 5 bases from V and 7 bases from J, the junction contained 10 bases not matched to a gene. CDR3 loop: CASSRGQGESGELFF. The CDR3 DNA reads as TGTGCCAGCAGCCGTGGGCAGGGGGAGAGCGGGGAGCTGTTTTTT.

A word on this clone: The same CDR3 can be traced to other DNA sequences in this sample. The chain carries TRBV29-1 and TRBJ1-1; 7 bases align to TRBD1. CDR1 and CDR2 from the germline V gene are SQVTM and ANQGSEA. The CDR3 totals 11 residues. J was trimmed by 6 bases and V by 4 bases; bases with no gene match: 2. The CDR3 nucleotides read TGCAGCGTTGGACAGGGCGCTGAAGCTTTCTTT. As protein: CSVGQGAEAFF.

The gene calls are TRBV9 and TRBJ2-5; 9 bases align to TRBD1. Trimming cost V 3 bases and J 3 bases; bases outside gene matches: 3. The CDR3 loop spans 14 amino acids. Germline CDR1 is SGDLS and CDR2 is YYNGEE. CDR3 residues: CASSARDREETQYF. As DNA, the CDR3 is TGTGCCAGCAGCGCCAGGGACAGGGAAGAGACCCAGTACTTC.

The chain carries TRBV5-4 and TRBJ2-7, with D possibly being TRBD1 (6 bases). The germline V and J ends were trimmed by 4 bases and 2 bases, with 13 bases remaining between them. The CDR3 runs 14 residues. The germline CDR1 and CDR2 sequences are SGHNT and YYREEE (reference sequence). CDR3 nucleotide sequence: TGTGCCAGCAGCAAAGGGCAGGGGACCTACGAGCAGTACTTC. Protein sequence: CASSKGQGTYEQYF. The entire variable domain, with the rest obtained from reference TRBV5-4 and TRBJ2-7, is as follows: ETGVTQSPTHLIKTRGQQVTLRCSSQSGHNTVSWYQQALGQGPQFIFQYYREEENGRGNFPPRFSGLQFPNYSSELNVNALELDDSALYLCASSKGQGTYEQYFGPGTRLTVT.

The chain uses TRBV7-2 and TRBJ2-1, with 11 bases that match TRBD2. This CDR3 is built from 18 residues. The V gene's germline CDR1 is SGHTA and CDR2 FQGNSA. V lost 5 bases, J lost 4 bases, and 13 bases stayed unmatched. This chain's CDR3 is CASSTPGSGGAIYNEQFF. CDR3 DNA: TGTGCCAGCAGCACCCCAGGTAGCGGGGGGGCAATTTACAATGAGCAGTTCTTC.

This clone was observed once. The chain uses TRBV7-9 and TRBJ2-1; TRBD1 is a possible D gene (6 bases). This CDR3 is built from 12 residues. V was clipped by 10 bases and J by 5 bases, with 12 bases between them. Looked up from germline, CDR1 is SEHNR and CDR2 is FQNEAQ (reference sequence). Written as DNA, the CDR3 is TGTGCCATCCAGGACAGAAACAATGAGCAGTTCTTC. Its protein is CAIQDRNNEQFF.

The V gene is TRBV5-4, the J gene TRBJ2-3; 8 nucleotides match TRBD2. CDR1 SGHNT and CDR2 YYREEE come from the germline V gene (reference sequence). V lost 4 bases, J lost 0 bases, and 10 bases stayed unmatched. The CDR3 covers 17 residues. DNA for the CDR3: TGTGCCAGCAGCATCCCCCTTAGCGGGAAGAGCACAGATACGCAGTATTTT. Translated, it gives CASSIPLSGKSTDTQYF.

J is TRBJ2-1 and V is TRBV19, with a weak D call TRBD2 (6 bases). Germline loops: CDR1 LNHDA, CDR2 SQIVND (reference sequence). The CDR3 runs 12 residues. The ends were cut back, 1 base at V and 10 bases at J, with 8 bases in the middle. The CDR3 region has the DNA TGTGCCAGTAGTATAGCGGGGAGGGAGCAGTTCTTC. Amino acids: CASSIAGREQFF.

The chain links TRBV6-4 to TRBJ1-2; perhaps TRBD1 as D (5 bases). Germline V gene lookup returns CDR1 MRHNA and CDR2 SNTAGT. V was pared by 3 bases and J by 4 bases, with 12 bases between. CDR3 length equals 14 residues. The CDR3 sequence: CASSEGGWGYGYTF. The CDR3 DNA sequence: TGTGCCAGCAGTGAGGGGGGATGGGGCTATGGCTACACCTTC.

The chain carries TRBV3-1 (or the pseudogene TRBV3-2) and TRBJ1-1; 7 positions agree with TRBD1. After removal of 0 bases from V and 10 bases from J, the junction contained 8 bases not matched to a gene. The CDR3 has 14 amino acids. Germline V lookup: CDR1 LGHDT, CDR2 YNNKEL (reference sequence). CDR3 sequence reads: CASSQERGGRPAFF. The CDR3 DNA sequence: TGTGCCAGCAGCCAAGAAAGAGGGGGCAGACCAGCTTTCTTT.